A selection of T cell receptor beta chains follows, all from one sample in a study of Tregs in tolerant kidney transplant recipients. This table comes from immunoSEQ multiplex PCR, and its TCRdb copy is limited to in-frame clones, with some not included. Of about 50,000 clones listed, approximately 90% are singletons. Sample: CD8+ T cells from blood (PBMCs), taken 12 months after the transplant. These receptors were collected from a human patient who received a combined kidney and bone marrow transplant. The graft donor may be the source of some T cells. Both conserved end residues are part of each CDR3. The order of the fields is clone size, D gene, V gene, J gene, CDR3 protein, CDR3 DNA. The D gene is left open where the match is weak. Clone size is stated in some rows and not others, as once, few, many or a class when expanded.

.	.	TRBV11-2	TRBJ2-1	CASSLVEGSGPSPYNEQFF	TGTGCCAGCAGCTTAGTAGAGGGCTCGGGCCCGTCCCCTTACAATGAGCAGTTCTTC
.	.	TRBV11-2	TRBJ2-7	CASSLLYRVSYEQYF	TGTGCCAGCAGCTTATTGTACAGGGTGTCCTACGAGCAGTACTTC
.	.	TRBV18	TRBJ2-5	CASSPPASRETQYF	TGTGCCAGCTCACCACCGGCTAGCAGGGAGACCCAGTACTTC
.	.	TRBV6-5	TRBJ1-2	CASSLQGTYGYTF	TGTGCCAGCAGTTTACAGGGAACCTATGGCTACACCTTC
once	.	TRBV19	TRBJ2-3	CASSISGLGVTQYF	TGTGCCAGTAGTATCTCAGGGTTGGGTGTGACGCAGTATTTT
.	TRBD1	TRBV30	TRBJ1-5	CAWSVGTGGNQPQHF	TGTGCCTGGAGCGTTGGGACAGGGGGCAATCAGCCCCAGCATTTT
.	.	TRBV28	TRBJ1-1	CASSGYRVETEAFF	TGTGCCAGCAGTGGGTACAGGGTGGAGACTGAAGCTTTCTTT
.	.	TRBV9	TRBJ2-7	CASSGSSHEQYF	TGTGCCAGCAGCGGGAGCAGTCACGAGCAGTACTTC
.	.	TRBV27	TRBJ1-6	CASGVGNNSPLHF	TGTGCCAGCGGGGTCGGGAATAATTCCCCCCTCCACTTT
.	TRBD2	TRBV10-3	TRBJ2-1	CAITRDYQRYNEQFF	TGTGCCATCACCAGGGACTACCAACGCTACAATGAGCAGTTCTTC
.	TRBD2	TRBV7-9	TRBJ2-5	CASSLGWSGGETQYF	TGTGCCAGCAGCTTAGGTTGGTCGGGAGGGGAGACCCAGTACTTC
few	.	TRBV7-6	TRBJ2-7	CASSFTDSSSEQYF	TGTGCCAGCAGCTTTACGGACTCCTCCTCTGAGCAGTACTTC
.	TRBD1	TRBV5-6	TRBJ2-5	CASSFYRDRIQETQYF	TGTGCCAGCAGCTTCTACAGGGACAGGATCCAAGAGACCCAGTACTTC
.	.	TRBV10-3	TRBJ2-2	CAITRDVNTGELFF	TGTGCCATCACGCGGGACGTGAACACCGGGGAGCTGTTTTTT
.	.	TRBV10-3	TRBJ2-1	CAISVGTGFNEQFF	TGTGCCATCAGTGTCGGAACAGGGTTCAATGAGCAGTTCTTC
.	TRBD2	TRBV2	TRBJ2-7	CASRGAPAGVGNEQYF	TGTGCCAGCAGAGGCGCTCCGGCGGGGGTGGGGAACGAGCAGTACTTC
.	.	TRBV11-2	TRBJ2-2	CASSPRAGELFF	TGTGCCAGCAGCCCCAGGGCCGGGGAGCTGTTTTTT
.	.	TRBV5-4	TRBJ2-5	CASSLEGLEETQYF	TGTGCCAGCAGCTTAGAGGGTTTGGAAGAGACCCAGTACTTC
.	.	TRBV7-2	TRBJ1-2	CASSLAPGSDYGYTF	TGTGCCAGCAGCTTAGCGCCAGGGTCGGACTATGGCTACACCTTC
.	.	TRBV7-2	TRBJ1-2	CASSLDNQAPHGYTF	TGTGCCAGCAGCTTAGATAATCAGGCCCCACATGGCTACACCTTC
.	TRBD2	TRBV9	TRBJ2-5	CASSVEGLEGETQYF	TGTGCCAGCAGCGTAGAGGGACTAGAGGGTGAGACCCAGTACTTC
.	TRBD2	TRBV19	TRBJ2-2	CASSFSGSGIGELFF	TGTGCCAGTAGTTTTAGCGGGAGTGGGATCGGGGAGCTGTTTTTT
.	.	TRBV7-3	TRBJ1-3	CASSLTRRARRTSSGNTIYF	TGTGCCAGCAGCTTAACGAGGAGGGCAAGGAGGACTTCTTCTGGAAACACCATATATTTT
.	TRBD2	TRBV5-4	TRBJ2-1	CASSEAALAAYNEQFF	TGTGCCAGCAGCGAAGCGGCACTAGCGGCCTACAATGAGCAGTTCTTC
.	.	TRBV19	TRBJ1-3	CASSPWQGHGNTIYF	TGTGCCAGTAGTCCCTGGCAGGGGCACGGAAACACCATATATTTT
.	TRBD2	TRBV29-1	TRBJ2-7	CSVEGGLAGEYEQYF	TGCAGCGTTGAGGGGGGACTAGCCGGAGAGTACGAGCAGTACTTC
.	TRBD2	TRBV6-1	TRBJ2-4	CATPGEGKNIQYF	TGTGCCACCCCCGGGGAGGGCAAAAACATTCAGTACTTC
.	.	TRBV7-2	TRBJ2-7	CASSPRSVDRPYEQYF	TGTGCCAGCAGCCCTAGAAGCGTCGACAGGCCCTACGAGCAGTACTTC
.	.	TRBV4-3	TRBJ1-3	CASSQVSLPGNTIYF	TGCGCCAGCAGCCAAGTTTCCCTACCTGGAAACACCATATATTTT
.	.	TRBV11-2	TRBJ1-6	CASSLDSRDIGIPNSPLHF	TGTGCCAGCAGCTTAGATTCTAGGGACATAGGTATACCCAATTCACCCCTCCACTTT
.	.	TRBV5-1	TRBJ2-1	CASSLEGGNEQFF	TGCGCCAGCAGCTTGGAGGGCGGGAATGAGCAGTTCTTC
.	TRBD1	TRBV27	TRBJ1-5	CASGQGVSNQPQHF	TGTGCCAGCGGGCAGGGGGTTAGCAATCAGCCCCAGCATTTT
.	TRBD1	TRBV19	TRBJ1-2	CASRPGQGASYGYTF	TGTGCCAGTAGACCCGGACAGGGAGCGAGCTATGGCTACACCTTC
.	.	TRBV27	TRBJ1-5	CASSLFSVGDKNQPQHF	TGTGCCAGCAGTTTATTTTCGGTTGGGGACAAGAATCAGCCCCAGCATTTT
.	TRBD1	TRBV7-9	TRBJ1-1	CASSTMPGQRVGTEAFF	TGTGCCAGCAGTACAATGCCGGGACAGAGGGTTGGGACTGAAGCTTTCTTT
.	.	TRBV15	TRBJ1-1	CATSIGRGYEAFF	TGTGCCACCAGCATCGGCCGAGGCTATGAAGCTTTCTTT
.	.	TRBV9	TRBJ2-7	CASSVGGASSYEQYF	TGTGCCAGCAGCGTAGGAGGCGCCAGCTCCTACGAGCAGTACTTC
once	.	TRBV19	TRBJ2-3	CASSIGQVSTDTQYF	TGTGCCAGTAGTATCGGACAAGTAAGCACAGATACGCAGTATTTT
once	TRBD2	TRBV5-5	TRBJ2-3	CASSSGLAGWTDTQYF	TGTGCCAGCAGCTCGGGACTAGCGGGGTGGACAGATACGCAGTATTTT
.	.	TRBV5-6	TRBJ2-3	CASSLGVAWDTQYF	TGTGCCAGCAGCTTGGGAGTAGCTTGGGATACGCAGTATTTT
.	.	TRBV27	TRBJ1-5	CASSRGPSNQPQHF	TGTGCCAGCAGCAGAGGGCCTAGCAATCAGCCCCAGCATTTT
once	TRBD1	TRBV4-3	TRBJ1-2	CASSQGTGGYGYTF	TGCGCCAGCAGCCAAGGGACAGGGGGGTATGGCTACACCTTC
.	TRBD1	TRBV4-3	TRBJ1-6	CASSQGQGNSPLHF	TGCGCCAGCAGCCAGGGACAGGGTAATTCACCCCTCCACTTT
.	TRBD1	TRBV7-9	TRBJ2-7	CASSPPGTGVYEQYF	TGTGCCAGCAGCCCGCCCGGGACAGGGGTCTACGAGCAGTACTTC
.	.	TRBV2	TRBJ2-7	CASRGGARYEQYF	TGTGCCAGCAGGGGGGGAGCGAGGTACGAGCAGTACTTC
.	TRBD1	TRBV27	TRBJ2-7	CASSGDRGSEQYF	TGTGCCAGCAGTGGGGACAGGGGGTCCGAGCAGTACTTC
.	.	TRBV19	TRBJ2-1	CASSIASSSYNEQFF	TGTGCCAGTAGTATCGCGTCAAGCTCCTACAATGAGCAGTTCTTC
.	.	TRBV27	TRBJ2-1	CASSDRGDEQFF	TGTGCCAGCAGCGACAGAGGCGATGAGCAGTTCTTC
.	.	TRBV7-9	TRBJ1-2	CASRSVLADGYTF	TGTGCCAGCCGCAGCGTATTGGCGGATGGCTACACCTTC
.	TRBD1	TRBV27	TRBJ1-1	CASGEQGSRVEAFF	TGTGCCAGCGGGGAACAGGGGAGTAGGGTTGAAGCTTTCTTT
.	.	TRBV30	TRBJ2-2	CAWSVSYSNTGELFF	TGTGCCTGGAGTGTATCGTACTCGAACACCGGGGAGCTGTTTTTT
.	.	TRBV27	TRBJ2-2	CASRVIGGPGELFF	TGTGCCAGCAGGGTGATTGGTGGGCCCGGGGAGCTGTTTTTT
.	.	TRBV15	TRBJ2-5	CATSRVRGQETQYF	TGTGCCACCAGCAGAGTTCGGGGCCAAGAGACCCAGTACTTC
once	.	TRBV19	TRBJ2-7	CASSIATRAGRSYEQYF	TGTGCCAGTAGTATCGCAACCAGGGCAGGTCGATCCTACGAGCAGTACTTC
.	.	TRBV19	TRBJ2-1	CASKTFSPDEQFF	TGTGCCAGTAAGACATTTTCCCCTGATGAGCAGTTCTTC
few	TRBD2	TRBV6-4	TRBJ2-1	CASSEGGGAHNEQFF	TGTGCCAGCAGTGAAGGCGGGGGGGCCCACAATGAGCAGTTCTTC
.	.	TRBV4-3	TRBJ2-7	CASSQVREKAPQYPYEQYF	TGCGCCAGCAGCCAAGTCCGGGAGAAGGCACCGCAATATCCCTACGAGCAGTACTTC
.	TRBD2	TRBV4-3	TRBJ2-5	CASSPRAGGFGETQYF	TGCGCCAGCAGCCCCCGGGCGGGAGGGTTTGGGGAGACCCAGTACTTC
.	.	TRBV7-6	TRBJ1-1	CASTWGEGNTEAFF	TGTGCCAGCACCTGGGGGGAGGGGAACACTGAAGCTTTCTTT
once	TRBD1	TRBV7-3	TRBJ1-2	CASSSLQGATPTNYGYTF	TGTGCCAGCAGCTCTCTTCAGGGGGCGACTCCCACTAACTATGGCTACACCTTC